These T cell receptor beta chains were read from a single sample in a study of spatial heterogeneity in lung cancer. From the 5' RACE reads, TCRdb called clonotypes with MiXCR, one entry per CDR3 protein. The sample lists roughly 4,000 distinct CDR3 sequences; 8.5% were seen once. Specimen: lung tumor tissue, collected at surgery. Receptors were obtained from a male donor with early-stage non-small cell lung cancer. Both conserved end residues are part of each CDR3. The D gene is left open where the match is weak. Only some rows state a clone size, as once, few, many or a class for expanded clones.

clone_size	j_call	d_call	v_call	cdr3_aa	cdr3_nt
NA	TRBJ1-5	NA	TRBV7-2	CASSPGPGHQPQHF	TGTGCCAGCAGCCCAGGACCAGGGCATCAGCCCCAGCATTTT
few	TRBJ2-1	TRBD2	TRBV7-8	CASRLGTSGNEQFF	TGTGCCAGCAGGCTAGGGACTAGCGGTAATGAGCAGTTCTTC
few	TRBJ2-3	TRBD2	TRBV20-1	CSAREGTSGRNTQYF	TGCAGTGCTAGAGAAGGGACTAGCGGGAGGAATACGCAGTATTTT
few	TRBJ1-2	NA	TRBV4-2	CASSQEEGNYGYTF	TGTGCCAGCAGCCAAGAAGAGGGTAACTATGGCTACACCTTC
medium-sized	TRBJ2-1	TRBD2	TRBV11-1	CASSLGREANDNEQFF	TGTGCCAGCAGCTTAGGACGGGAGGCAAATGACAATGAGCAGTTCTTC
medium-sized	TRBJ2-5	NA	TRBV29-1	CSVEGPIQETQYF	TGCAGCGTTGAAGGGCCTATTCAAGAGACCCAGTACTTC
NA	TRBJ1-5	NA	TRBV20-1	CSVGLSNQPQHF	TGCAGTGTTGGTCTTAGCAATCAGCCCCAGCATTTT
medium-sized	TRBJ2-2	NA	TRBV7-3	CASSLGSGHTGELFF	TGTGCCAGCAGCTTAGGCTCTGGACACACCGGGGAGCTGTTTTTT
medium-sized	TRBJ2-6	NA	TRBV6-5	CASRLTSGANVLTF	TGTGCCAGCCGCCTTACCTCTGGGGCCAACGTCCTGACTTTC
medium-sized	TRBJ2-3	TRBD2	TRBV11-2	CASSLASGSYTDTQYF	TGTGCCAGCAGCTTAGCTAGCGGGAGTTACACAGATACGCAGTATTTT
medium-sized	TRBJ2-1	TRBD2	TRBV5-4	CASSLLAGAREQFF	TGTGCCAGCAGCTTACTAGCGGGAGCTCGGGAGCAGTTCTTC
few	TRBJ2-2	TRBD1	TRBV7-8	CASSGRGRTGELFF	TGTGCCAGCAGCGGCAGGGGGCGAACCGGGGAGCTGTTTTTT
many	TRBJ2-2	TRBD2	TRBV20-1	CSARDLPGRDTGELFF	TGCAGTGCTAGAGATTTGCCAGGGAGGGACACCGGGGAGCTGTTTTTT
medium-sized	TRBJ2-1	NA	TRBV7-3	CASSPAPSSYNEQFF	TGTGCCAGCAGCCCTGCCCCTAGCTCCTACAATGAGCAGTTCTTC
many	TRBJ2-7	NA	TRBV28	CASSTSQAISYEQYF	TGTGCCAGCAGTACGTCACAGGCCATCTCCTACGAGCAGTACTTC
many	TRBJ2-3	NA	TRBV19	CASSTLDSTDTQYF	TGTGCCAGTAGTACCCTGGACTCCACAGATACGCAGTATTTT
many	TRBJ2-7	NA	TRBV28	CATRDAHYEQYF	TGTGCCACCAGGGACGCACACTACGAGCAGTACTTC
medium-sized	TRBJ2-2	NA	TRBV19	CASERVDGELFF	TGTGCCAGCGAAAGGGTTGACGGGGAGCTGTTTTTT
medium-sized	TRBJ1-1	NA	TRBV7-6	CASASGRSTEAFF	TGTGCCAGCGCTTCAGGGAGATCCACTGAAGCTTTCTTT
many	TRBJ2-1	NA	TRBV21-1	CASRETSGRSGCNEQFF	TGTGCCAGCCGCGAGACTAGCGGGAGGTCAGGATGCAATGAGCAGTTCTTC
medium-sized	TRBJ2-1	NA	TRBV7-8	CASSVVQGYYNEQFF	TGTGCCAGCAGCGTAGTACAGGGTTACTACAATGAGCAGTTCTTC
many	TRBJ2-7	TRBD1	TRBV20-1	CSARDPWDRGLPPF	TGCAGTGCTAGAGACCCTTGGGACAGGGGGCTTCCCCCCTTC
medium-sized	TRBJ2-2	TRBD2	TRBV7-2	CASSWSGGASGELFF	TGTGCCAGCAGCTGGAGCGGGGGGGCCTCCGGGGAGCTGTTTTTT
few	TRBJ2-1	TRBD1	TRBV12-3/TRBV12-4	CASSLVAGGNEQFF	TGTGCCAGCAGTTTAGTCGCAGGGGGCAATGAGCAGTTCTTC
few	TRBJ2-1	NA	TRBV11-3	CASSLAGRAEQFF	TGTGCCAGCAGCTTAGCCGGCAGGGCCGAGCAGTTCTTC
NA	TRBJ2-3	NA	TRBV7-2	CASSLNEADTQYF	TGTGCCAGCAGCCTGAACGAAGCAGATACGCAGTATTTT
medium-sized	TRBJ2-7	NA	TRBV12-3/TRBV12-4	CASSPGLPYEQYF	TGTGCCAGCAGTCCCGGGCTACCCTACGAGCAGTACTTC
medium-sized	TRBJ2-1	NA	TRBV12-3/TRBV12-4	CASTPRALRGNEQFF	TGTGCCAGCACCCCCCGGGCGCTCCGGGGCAATGAGCAGTTCTTC
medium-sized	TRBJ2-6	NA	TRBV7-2	CASSPSGSSGANVLTF	TGTGCCAGCAGCCCGTCAGGGAGCTCAGGGGCCAACGTCCTGACTTTC
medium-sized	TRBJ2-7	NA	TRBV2	CASSEHSSYEQYF	TGTGCCAGCAGTGAGCACAGCAGCTACGAGCAGTACTTC
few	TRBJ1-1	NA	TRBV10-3	CAIRETGNTEAFF	TGTGCCATCAGAGAGACAGGGAACACTGAAGCTTTCTTT
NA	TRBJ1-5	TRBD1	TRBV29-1	CSVEAGGNQPQHF	TGCAGCGTTGAAGCAGGGGGGAATCAGCCCCAGCATTTT
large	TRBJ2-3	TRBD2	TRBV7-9	CASSLEGGSGDTQYF	TGTGCCAGCAGCTTAGAGGGCGGGAGTGGAGATACGCAGTATTTT
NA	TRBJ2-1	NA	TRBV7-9	CASSQTNSDEQFF	TGTGCCAGCAGTCAAACCAATAGCGATGAGCAGTTCTTC
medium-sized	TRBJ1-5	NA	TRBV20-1	CSARDRTGNQPQHF	TGCAGTGCTAGAGATAGAACAGGAAATCAGCCCCAGCATTTT
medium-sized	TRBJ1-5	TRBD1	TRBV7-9	CASSPDREDQPQHF	TGTGCCAGCAGCCCTGACAGGGAAGATCAGCCCCAGCATTTT
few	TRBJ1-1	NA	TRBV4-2	CASSQDATNTEAFF	TGTGCCAGCAGCCAAGACGCAACCAACACTGAAGCTTTCTTT